This TCR beta chain was retrieved from a study of T cells in Graves' hyperthyroidism and ophthalmopathy. This clonotype was counted many times. Its cognate antigen is unknown. Using RNA transcripts as the source, TCR beta CDR3 regions were amplified. First-round RT-PCR with HTBI primers amplified the TCR CDR3 region. Using its own MiXCR run on the multiplex PCR reads, TCRdb lists one record per CDR3 protein. This table has around 620,000 distinct CDR3 sequences, 13% to 15% appearing once. Study-level findings and limits: Most thyroid clonotypes that were expanded above 0.001 also turned up in blood. Ophthalmopathy was identified by the model a median approximately 6.9 months ahead of onset.

This receptor was obtained from a woman aged 18-30 years with Graves' ophthalmopathy. What was sequenced was blood.

Here the CDR3 reads CASSLGDFSTDTQYF. CDR3 nucleotides: TGCGCCAGCAGCTTGGGGGACTTCAGCACAGATACGCAGTATTTT. The chain recombines TRBV5-1 with TRBJ2-3; the D gene is possibly TRBD2 (6 bases). The CDR3 is 15 amino acids. CDR1 is SGHRS and CDR2 is YFSETQ in the germline V gene. Trimming shortened V by 0 bases and J by 0 bases, and 8 bases separated the two germline ends.